These T cell receptor beta chains were read from a single sample in a study of T cell responses to AZD1222 COVID-19 vaccine. Clones were sequenced by immunoSEQ multiplex PCR, and TCRdb holds only the in-frame ones, with some missing. This table holds more than 70,000 clones, approximately 89% found once. The material was peripheral blood, obtained 28 days after the second AZD1222 dose. These receptors all come from an adult who received the AZD1222 COVID-19 vaccine. CDR3s include the opening cysteine and the closing phenylalanine or tryptophan. Each record gives: J gene, V gene, clone size, D gene, CDR3 DNA, CDR3 protein. A D gene is named only where the DNA matches it firmly. Rows may omit the clone size; those that give it use once, few, many or a size class.

TRBJ2-1 TRBV6-5 - - TGTGCCAGCAGCCTAGACTCCTACAATGAGCAGTTCTTC CASSLDSYNEQFF
TRBJ2-7 TRBV15 - - TGTGCCACCAGCACCCACGGGGGACGAGGCGAGCAGTACTTC CATSTHGGRGEQYF
TRBJ2-1 TRBV6-5 - TRBD2 TGTGCCAGCAGTTGGCAGCGGGAGGGCAATGAGCAGTTCTTC CASSWQREGNEQFF
TRBJ1-1 TRBV6-4 - - TGTGCCAGCAGTGGGGTGCCGAACACTGAAGCTTTCTTT CASSGVPNTEAFF
TRBJ2-5 TRBV25-1 - - TGTGCCAGCAGCGGGGGCGCCCCGAGAGAGACCCAGTACTTC CASSGGAPRETQYF
TRBJ2-3 TRBV7-2 few - TGTGCCAGCAGACCGACAACTAGCACAGATACGCAGTATTTT CASRPTTSTDTQYF
TRBJ1-1 TRBV28 - - TGTGCCAGCAGTTTAGACCAGAACACTGAAGCTTTCTTT CASSLDQNTEAFF
TRBJ2-6 TRBV6-6 - - TGTGCCAGCCTCTCCCCGAACTCTGGGGCCAACGTCCTGACTTTC CASLSPNSGANVLTF
TRBJ2-1 TRBV7-2 - TRBD2 TGTGCCAGCAGCTCGATATTAGCGGGAGCTTCACGGTTCTTC CASSSILAGASRFF
TRBJ2-3 TRBV3-1/TRBV3-2 - - TGTGCCAGCAGCCAAGGGGAGCGGCCTAGCACAGATACGCAGTATTTT CASSQGERPSTDTQYF